The 30 T cell receptor beta chains in this list originate from one sample, sequenced in a study of CD8+ T cells in alopecia areata. Sequencing templates came from extracted RNA that was reverse transcribed into cDNA. Profiled with immunoSEQ multiplex PCR; TCRdb holds only in-frame clones, not every one. The sample yields 200,000 to 250,000 clones, around 43% seen once. Treatment reported: oral pan-JAK inhibitor, 5-10 mg twice daily. Sequencing was performed on CD4+ T cells sorted from blood, taken at approximately week 36, from a patient treated with tofacitinib. The receptors stem from a human donor with alopecia areata.

CDR3 DNA sequence: TGTGCCAGCAGCTCCACAGCCGTAGGCCTGCTTTCTGGGGCCAACGTCCTGACTTTC. Its protein product is CASSSTAVGLLSGANVLTF. The chain has TRBV7-8 and TRBJ2-6, with D unclear. V lost 4 bases and J lost 1, with 20 bases in between. Looked up from germline, CDR1 is SGHVS and CDR2 is FQNEAQ. The CDR3 consists of 19 residues.

The chain uses TRBV7-8 and TRBJ2-7; TRBD2 matches at 14 bases. Per the germline V gene, CDR1 is SGHVS and CDR2 is FQNEAQ. The V segment lost 5 bases and the J segment 5 bases; nucleotides outside the gene matches: 11. This CDR3 is built from 17 residues. CDR3 amino acids: CASSPRLAGGLWNEQYF. Written as DNA, the CDR3 is TGTGCCAGCAGCCCCAGACTAGCGGGAGGGCTATGGAACGAGCAGTACTTC.

The CDR3 nucleotides read TGTGCCAGCAGCGTAGAGACCGGGGAGCTGTTTTTT. Translation gives CASSVETGELFF. This sequence joins TRBV9 and TRBJ2-2; D is uncertain. This CDR3 contains 12 residues. From germline, CDR1 is SGDLS and CDR2 YYNGEE. The V and J ends lost 0 bases and 5 bases respectively, with 2 bases between them.

The V call is TRBV27, the J call TRBJ2-6; D gene uncertain. V dropped 6 bases and J dropped 0 bases, with 9 bases sitting between them. There are 15 residues in the CDR3. Germline V gives CDR1 MNHEY, CDR2 SMNVEV (reference sequence). The CDR3 DNA reads TGTGCCAGCAGCTTGGTCTTCTCTGGGGCCAACGTCCTGACTTTC. This encodes CASSLVFSGANVLTF.

This clone has only a few counts. This chain joins TRBV11-1 and TRBJ2-5, with 7 nucleotides matching TRBD1. Germline assignment: CDR1 SGHAT and CDR2 FQDESV (reference sequence). After removal of 5 bases from V and 2 bases from J, the junction contained 17 bases not matched to a gene. There are 18 residues in the CDR3. The CDR3 DNA reads as TGTGCCAGCAGCCCAGGGCGCTCTGGGACAGAAATTCAAGAGACCCAGTACTTC. Its translation is CASSPGRSGTEIQETQYF.

This clone occurred a few times. This rearrangement joins TRBV6-6 to TRBJ1-5; the match to TRBD1 covers 8 bases. The germline V gene encodes CDR1 MNHNY and CDR2 SVGAGI (reference sequence). J was trimmed by 7 bases and V by 6 bases; bases with no gene match: 11. This CDR3 has 15 residues. In nucleotides, the CDR3 is TGTGCCAGCAGCGACGGACAGGGATGGAGGCAGCCCCAGCATTTT. Translating gives CASSDGQGWRQPQHF.

The CDR3 nucleotides read TGTGCCAGCAGTTTAGGTCAGGGGGCACGGGAGACCCAGTACTTC. This translates into CASSLGQGARETQYF. V and J are TRBV28 and TRBJ2-5, with 8 bases aligning to TRBD1. V was clipped by 2 bases and J by 5 bases; unmatched bases: 7. This CDR3 region has 15 residues. CDR1 and CDR2 (germline): MDHEN, SYDVKM.

This clone is medium-sized by share. The gene calls are TRBV29-1 and TRBJ2-4; 7 bases match TRBD2. The germline V gene encodes CDR1 SQVTM and CDR2 ANQGSEA. Germline trimming cut 2 bases from V and 3 bases from J; bases unmatched to any gene: 10. The CDR3 is 16 amino acids. The chain's CDR3 is CSVESGTGEVKNIQYF. The CDR3 DNA reads as TGCAGCGTTGAAAGCGGGACGGGTGAGGTCAAAAACATTCAGTACTTC.

The V gene is TRBV7-3, the J gene TRBJ2-1; the D is unclear. The CDR3 sequence is 13 residues long. Germline V gives CDR1 SGHTA, CDR2 FQGTGA. Trimming removed 5 bases from V and 12 bases from J, with 17 bases in between. The CDR3 coding sequence is TGTGCCAGCAGCCTCGAACTCTTGGGGTCGCAGTTCTTC. It translates to CASSLELLGSQFF.

The chain combines TRBV5-1 with TRBJ2-5; TRBD2 agrees at 13 bases. Germline V CDR1 and CDR2: SGHRS, YFSETQ. The CDR3 totals 17 residues. After removal of 4 bases from V and 5 bases from J, the junction contained 11 bases not matched to a gene. The CDR3 protein is CASSPIWTSGSGETQYF. CDR3 DNA: TGCGCCAGCAGCCCTATCTGGACTAGCGGGAGCGGTGAGACCCAGTACTTC.

DNA of the CDR3: TGTGCCAGCAGTCCGGGACAGGGTATCCATGAGCAGTTCTTC. Encoded protein: CASSPGQGIHEQFF. The chain is built from TRBV2 and TRBJ2-1; 9 bases map to TRBD1. CDR3 length: 14 amino acids. Germline V CDR1 and CDR2: SNHLY, FYNNEI. V was pared by 5 bases and J by 8 bases, with 7 bases of the junction left unmatched.

V and J are TRBV18 and TRBJ2-1; D may be TRBD1 (5 bases). This CDR3 spans 14 amino acids. The germline V gene encodes CDR1 KGHSH and CDR2 LQKENI. Trimming shortened V by 1 base and J by 5 bases, and 9 bases separated the two germline ends. CDR3 in amino acids: CASSPRSRDNEQFF. For the CDR3, the DNA is TGTGCCAGCTCACCACGGAGCAGGGACAATGAGCAGTTCTTC.

This clone was seen a few times. The V and J genes are TRBV18 and TRBJ2-1; a possible D gene is TRBD2 (6 bases). Germline CDR1 and CDR2: KGHSH and LQKENI. The CDR3 runs 14 residues. The ends were cut back, 2 bases at V and 9 bases at J, with 14 bases in the middle. The CDR3 loop is CASSPGLASGEQFF. The CDR3 nucleotides read TGTGCCAGCTCACCAGGGCTAGCGAGTGGTGAGCAGTTCTTC. The full variable domain, its missing parts supplied by reference TRBV18 and TRBJ2-1, is NAGVMQNPRHLVRRRGQEARLRCSPMKGHSHVYWYRQLPEEGLKFMVYLQKENIIDESGMPKERFSAEFPKEGPSILRIQQVVRGDSAAYFCASSPGLASGEQFFGPGTRLTVL.

The chain employs TRBV30 and TRBJ1-3; D not certain. The length of the CDR3 is 15 residues. Deletions cut 0 bases from V and 3 bases from J, with 12 bases between. The germline CDR1 and CDR2 sequences are GTSNPN and SVGIG (reference sequence). In DNA, the CDR3 is TGTGCCTGGAGTGTCGGCAACATCGATGGAAACACCATATATTTT. Amino acid sequence: CAWSVGNIDGNTIYF.

The rearrangement uses TRBV25-1 and TRBJ1-5, with D possibly being TRBD1 (5 bases). V was pared by 3 bases and J by 5 bases, with 8 bases between. This CDR3 comprises 13 residues. In germline, CDR1 is MGHDK, CDR2 SYGVNS. Here the CDR3 reads CASSDGTHQPQHF. DNA for the CDR3: TGTGCCAGCAGTGATGGGACCCATCAGCCCCAGCATTTT.

The sample holds a few counts of this clone. CDR3 loop: CASSSPRGDRGEKLFF. CDR3 nucleotides: TGTGCCAGCAGCTCTCCGAGGGGGGATCGCGGTGAAAAACTGTTTTTT. This chain connects TRBV7-9 to TRBJ1-4; a weak D match, TRBD1 (6 bases). This CDR3 is built from 16 residues. V was cut by 4 bases and J by 7 bases, with 19 bases left in between. Germline values: CDR1 SEHNR, CDR2 FQNEAQ (reference sequence).

The rearrangement joins TRBV5-8 to TRBJ2-5, with TRBD2 matching 7 bases. Germline loops: CDR1 SGHTS, CDR2 YDEGEE. The CDR3 is made up of 20 amino acids. Unmatched junction bases numbered 21, after V lost 2 bases and J lost 2 bases. The CDR3 here is CASSFLPWMAGALTQETQYF. The CDR3 DNA follows: TGTGCCAGCAGCTTTCTTCCTTGGATGGCGGGAGCCCTAACACAAGAGACCCAGTACTTC.

The chain has TRBV4-1 and TRBJ2-7, with TRBD2 matching 7 bases. This CDR3 region has 15 residues. From germline, CDR1 is MGHRA and CDR2 YSYEKL. V lost 1 base to trimming and J lost 5 bases; unmatched junction nucleotides: 8. CDR3 coding DNA: TGCGCCAGCAGCCAAGCCGGAGCGGGATCCAACGAGCAGTACTTC. Residues: CASSQAGAGSNEQYF.

The chain links TRBV7-2 to TRBJ2-5; 8 bases fit TRBD1. The CDR3 runs to 15 residues. With V trimmed by 5 bases and J by 4 bases, 9 bases remained unmatched. Germline-derived CDR1 and CDR2 are SGHTA and FQGNSA. DNA for the CDR3: TGTGCCAGCAGCCTAGTACCCGACAGGGGAGAGACCCAGTACTTC. Translation gives CASSLVPDRGETQYF.

V gene TRBV19 combines with J gene TRBJ1-2; the D is unclear. The V gene's germline CDR1 is LNHDA and CDR2 SQIVND (reference sequence). CDR3 size: 13 residues. V shed 3 bases and J shed 3 bases, with 8 bases lying between them. CDR3 coding DNA: TGTGCCAGTAGTATTGTGGGCTACTATGGCTACACCTTC. Amino acids: CASSIVGYYGYTF.

This clone has only a few counts. This chain connects TRBV29-1 to TRBJ1-2; D perhaps matches TRBD1 (5 bases). The CDR3 length is 11 residues. Germline CDR1 is SQVTM and CDR2 is ANQGSEA. V dropped 3 bases and J dropped 7 bases, with 9 bases sitting between them. The CDR3 sequence is CSVDAGVGYTF. The DNA for the CDR3 is TGCAGCGTTGATGCGGGGGTTGGCTACACCTTC. The variable domain in full, completed from reference TRBV29-1 and TRBJ1-2, reads SAVISQKPSRDICQRGTSLTIQCQVDSQVTMMFWYRQQPGQSLTLIATANQGSEATYESGFVIDKFPISRPNLTFSTLTVSNMSPEDSSIYLCSVDAGVGYTFGSGTRLTVV.

The rearrangement joins TRBV6-5 to TRBJ1-1; possibly TRBD1 for D (5 bases). The CDR3 consists of 15 residues. The ends were cut back, 3 bases at V and 1 base at J, with 12 bases in the middle. The germline V gene has CDR1 MNHEY and CDR2 SVGAGI. The CDR3: CASSYGIDRNTEAFF. The DNA for the CDR3 is TGTGCCAGCAGTTATGGAATCGACAGGAACACTGAAGCTTTCTTT.

In its sample, this clone ranks as medium-sized (0.01 to 0.1%). A junction boundary mismatches the germline segment, possibly from a read error. The chain has TRBV7-7 and TRBJ2-7; no reliable D call. This CDR3 comprises 13 residues. CDR1 is SSHAT, CDR2 FNYEAQ, per germline (reference sequence). CDR3 region: CASSFDSVGEQYF. In DNA, the CDR3 is TGTGCTAGCAGCTTTGACTCGGTCGGGGAGCAGTACTTC.

V gene TRBV28 combines with J gene TRBJ2-5, with TRBD1 identical over 8 bases. The CDR3 totals 14 residues. The V segment lost 5 bases and the J segment 5 bases; nucleotides outside the gene matches: 7. Germline V gene sequence: CDR1 MDHEN, CDR2 SYDVKM. The CDR3 DNA reads as TGTGCCAGCAGTACATCCAGGGGGCTTGAGACCCAGTACTTC. Amino acid sequence: CASSTSRGLETQYF.

This clone was recorded only once. The chain joins TRBV14 to TRBJ2-3; 8 bases line up with TRBD1. CDR1 and CDR2 from the germline V gene are SGHDN and FVKESK. This CDR3 spans 17 amino acids. Unmatched junction bases numbered 13, after V lost 1 base and J lost 7 bases. The CDR3 protein is CASSQVPPDRAQHTQYF. The CDR3 DNA reads as TGTGCCAGCAGCCAAGTCCCGCCGGACAGGGCACAACATACGCAGTATTTT.

The genes are TRBV30 and TRBJ2-5, with D hard to call. Germline CDR1 is GTSNPN and CDR2 is SVGIG (reference sequence). V dropped 1 base and J dropped 5 bases, with 11 bases sitting between them. The CDR3 contains 13 residues. The CDR3 reads CAWSEDPRETQYF. For the CDR3, the DNA is TGTGCCTGGAGTGAAGACCCACGGGAGACCCAGTACTTC. Based on the CDR3 plus reference TRBV30 and TRBJ2-5, the full variable domain is SQTIHQWPATLVQPVGSPLSLECTVEGTSNPNLYWYRQAAGRGLQLLFYSVGIGQISSEVPQNLSASRPQDRQFILSSKKLLLSDSGFYLCAWSEDPRETQYFGPGTRLLVL.

This clone was observed a handful of times. V and J are TRBV5-1 and TRBJ2-1, with a tentative D call TRBD2 (6 bases). The CDR3 is made up of 13 amino acids. Trimming took 4 bases from V and 7 from J, leaving 12 bases between them. CDR1 SGHRS and CDR2 YFSETQ come from the germline V gene. Here the CDR3 reads CASSIGRGNEQFF. The CDR3, as DNA: TGCGCCAGCAGCATAGGCCGGGGGAATGAGCAGTTCTTC. The entire variable domain, with the rest obtained from reference TRBV5-1 and TRBJ2-1, is as follows: KAGVTQTPRYLIKTRGQQVTLSCSPISGHRSVSWYQQTPGQGLQFLFEYFSETQRNKGNFPGRFSGRQFSNSRSEMNVSTLELGDSALYLCASSIGRGNEQFFGPGTRLTVL.

The chain has TRBV30 and TRBJ2-3; 12 bases map to TRBD2. J was trimmed by 4 bases and V by 0 bases; bases with no gene match: 8. Germline values: CDR1 GTSNPN, CDR2 SVGIG (reference sequence). This CDR3 is 17 amino acids long. The chain's CDR3 is CAWSVQPSGRGADTQYF. In DNA form, the CDR3 reads TGTGCCTGGAGTGTACAACCTAGCGGGAGGGGCGCAGATACGCAGTATTTT. The full variable domain, completed using reference TRBV30 and TRBJ2-3, is SQTIHQWPATLVQPVGSPLSLECTVEGTSNPNLYWYRQAAGRGLQLLFYSVGIGQISSEVPQNLSASRPQDRQFILSSKKLLLSDSGFYLCAWSVQPSGRGADTQYFGPGTRLTVL.

This sequence joins TRBV9 and TRBJ2-7; 8 nucleotides agree with TRBD2. The trim removed 4 bases at V and 4 bases at J, leaving 7 bases unmatched. Germline loops: CDR1 SGDLS, CDR2 YYNGEE. The CDR3 is 14 amino acids. CDR3 coding DNA: TGTGCCAGCAGCTTAACGGGAGGGCAGTACGAGCAGTACTTC. Amino acid sequence: CASSLTGGQYEQYF.

In its sample, this clone was seen a few times. The chain is built from TRBV11-2 and TRBJ1-5; 8 bases match TRBD1. This CDR3 is 14 amino acids long. CDR1 is SGHAT and CDR2 is FQNNGV in the germline V gene. V gave up 4 bases and J gave up 4 bases; unmatched junction bases: 3. CDR3 protein: CASSSDRANQPQHF. CDR3 nucleotide sequence: TGTGCCAGCAGCTCGGACAGGGCAAATCAGCCCCAGCATTTT.